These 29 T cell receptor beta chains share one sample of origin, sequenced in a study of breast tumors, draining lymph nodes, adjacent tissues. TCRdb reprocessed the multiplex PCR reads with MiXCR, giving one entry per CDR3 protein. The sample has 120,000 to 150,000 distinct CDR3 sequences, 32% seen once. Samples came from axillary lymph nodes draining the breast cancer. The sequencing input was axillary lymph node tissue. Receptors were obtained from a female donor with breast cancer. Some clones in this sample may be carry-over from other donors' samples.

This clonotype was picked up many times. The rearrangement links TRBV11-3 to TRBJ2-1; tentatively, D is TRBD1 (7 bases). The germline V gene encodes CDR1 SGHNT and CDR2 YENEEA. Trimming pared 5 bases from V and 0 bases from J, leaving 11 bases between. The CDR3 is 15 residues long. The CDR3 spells CASSIQGGSYNEQFF. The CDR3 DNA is TGTGCCAGCAGCATTCAGGGGGGCTCCTACAATGAGCAGTTCTTC.

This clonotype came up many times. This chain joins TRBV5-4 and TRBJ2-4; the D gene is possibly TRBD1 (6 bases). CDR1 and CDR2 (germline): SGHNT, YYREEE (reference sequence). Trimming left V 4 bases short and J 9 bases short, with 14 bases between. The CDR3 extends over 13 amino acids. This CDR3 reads CASSIDRWGIQYF. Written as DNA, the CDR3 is TGTGCCAGCAGCATCGACAGGTGGGGCATTCAGTACTTC.

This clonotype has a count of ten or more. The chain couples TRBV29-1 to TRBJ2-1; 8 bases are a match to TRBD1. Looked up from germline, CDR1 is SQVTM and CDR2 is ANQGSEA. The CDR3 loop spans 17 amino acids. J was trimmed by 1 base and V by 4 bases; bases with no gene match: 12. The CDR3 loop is CSVGGGQVSGSYNEQFF. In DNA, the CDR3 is TGCAGCGTTGGAGGGGGACAGGTATCAGGGTCCTACAATGAGCAGTTCTTC.

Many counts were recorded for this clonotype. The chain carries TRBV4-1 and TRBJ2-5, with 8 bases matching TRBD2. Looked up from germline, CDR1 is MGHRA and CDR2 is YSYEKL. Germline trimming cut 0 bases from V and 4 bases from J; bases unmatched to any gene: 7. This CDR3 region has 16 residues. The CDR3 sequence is CASSQDGRGGPETQYF. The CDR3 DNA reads TGCGCCAGCAGCCAAGATGGACGGGGGGGCCCAGAGACCCAGTACTTC.

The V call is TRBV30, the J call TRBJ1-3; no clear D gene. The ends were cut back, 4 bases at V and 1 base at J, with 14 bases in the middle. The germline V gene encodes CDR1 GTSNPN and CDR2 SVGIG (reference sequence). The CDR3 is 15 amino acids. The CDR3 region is CAWNVAIASGNTIYF. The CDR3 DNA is TGTGCCTGGAATGTGGCTATCGCTTCTGGAAACACCATATATTTT.

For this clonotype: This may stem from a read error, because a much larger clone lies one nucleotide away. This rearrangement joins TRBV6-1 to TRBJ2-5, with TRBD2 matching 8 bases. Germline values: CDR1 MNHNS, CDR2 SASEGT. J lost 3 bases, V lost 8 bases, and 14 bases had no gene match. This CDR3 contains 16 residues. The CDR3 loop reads CASSPGLAGPKETQYF. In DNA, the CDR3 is TGTGCCAGCTCCCCAGGGCTAGCGGGTCCGAAAGAGACCCAGTACTTC.

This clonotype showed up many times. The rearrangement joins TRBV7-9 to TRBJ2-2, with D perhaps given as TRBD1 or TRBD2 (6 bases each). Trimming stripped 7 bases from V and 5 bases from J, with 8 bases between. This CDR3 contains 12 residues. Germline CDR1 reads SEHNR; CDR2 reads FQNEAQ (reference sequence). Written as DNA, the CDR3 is TGTGCCAGCATAGGGGGGACCGGGGAGCTGTTTTTT. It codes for CASIGGTGELFF.

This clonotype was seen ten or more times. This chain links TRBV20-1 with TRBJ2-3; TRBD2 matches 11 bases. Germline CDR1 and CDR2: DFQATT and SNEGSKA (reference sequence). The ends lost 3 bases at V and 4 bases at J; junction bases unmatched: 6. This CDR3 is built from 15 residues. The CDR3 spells CSARRTSGSADTQYF. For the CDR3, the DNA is TGCAGTGCTAGGCGGACTAGCGGGTCCGCAGATACGCAGTATTTT.

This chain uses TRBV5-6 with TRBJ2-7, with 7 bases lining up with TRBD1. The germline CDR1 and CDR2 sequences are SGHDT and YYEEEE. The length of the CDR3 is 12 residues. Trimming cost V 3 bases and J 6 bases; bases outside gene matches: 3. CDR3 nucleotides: TGTGCCAGCAGCTGGACAGGAACCGAGCAGTACTTC. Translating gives CASSWTGTEQYF.

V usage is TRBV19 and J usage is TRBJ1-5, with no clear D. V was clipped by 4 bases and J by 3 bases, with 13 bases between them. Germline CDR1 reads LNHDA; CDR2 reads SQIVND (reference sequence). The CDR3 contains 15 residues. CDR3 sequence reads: CASSSREGVNQPQHF. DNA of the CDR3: TGTGCCAGTAGTAGTCGGGAGGGAGTCAATCAGCCCCAGCATTTT.

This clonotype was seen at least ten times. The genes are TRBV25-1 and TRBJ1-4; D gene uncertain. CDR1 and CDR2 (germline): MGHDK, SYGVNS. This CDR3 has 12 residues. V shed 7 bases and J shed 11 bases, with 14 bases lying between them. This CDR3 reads CASTWGDNKLFF. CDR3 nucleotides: TGTGCCAGCACCTGGGGAGACAACAAACTGTTTTTT. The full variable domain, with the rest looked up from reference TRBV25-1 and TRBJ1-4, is EADIYQTPRYLVIGTGKKITLECSQTMGHDKMYWYQQDPGMELHLIHYSYGVNSTEKGDLSSESTVSRIRTEHFPLTLESARPSHTSQYLCASTWGDNKLFFGSGTQLSVL.

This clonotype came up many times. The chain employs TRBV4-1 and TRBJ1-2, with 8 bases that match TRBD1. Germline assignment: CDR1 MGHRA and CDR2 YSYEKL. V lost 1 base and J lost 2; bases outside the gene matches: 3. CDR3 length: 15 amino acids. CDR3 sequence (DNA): TGCGCCAGCAGCCAAGGGACAGGGCTAAACTATGGCTACACCTTC. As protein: CASSQGTGLNYGYTF.

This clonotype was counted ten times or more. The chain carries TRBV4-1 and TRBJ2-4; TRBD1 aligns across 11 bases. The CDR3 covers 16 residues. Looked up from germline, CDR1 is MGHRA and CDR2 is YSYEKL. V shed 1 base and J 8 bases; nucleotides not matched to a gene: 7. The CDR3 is CASSQAGQGARYIQYF. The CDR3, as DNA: TGCGCCAGCAGCCAAGCCGGACAGGGGGCGCGGTACATTCAGTACTTC.

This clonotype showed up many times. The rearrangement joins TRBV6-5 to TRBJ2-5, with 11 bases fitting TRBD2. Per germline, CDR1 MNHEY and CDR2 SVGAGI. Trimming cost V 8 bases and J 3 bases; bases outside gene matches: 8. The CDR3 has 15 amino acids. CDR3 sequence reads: CASGGLAGREETQYF. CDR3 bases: TGTGCCAGCGGAGGACTAGCGGGCAGGGAAGAGACCCAGTACTTC.

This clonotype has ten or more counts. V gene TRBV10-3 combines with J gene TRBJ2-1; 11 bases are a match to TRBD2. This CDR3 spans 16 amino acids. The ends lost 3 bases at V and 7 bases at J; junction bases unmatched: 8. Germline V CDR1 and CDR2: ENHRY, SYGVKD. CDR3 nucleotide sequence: TGTGCCATCAGTGAAAGACTAGCGGGGTTTAGGAATGAGCAGTTCTTC. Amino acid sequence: CAISERLAGFRNEQFF.

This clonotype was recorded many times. CDR3 sequence: CASSQGIGGLETQYF. The CDR3, as DNA: TGCGCCAGCAGCCAAGGGATAGGGGGTCTTGAGACCCAGTACTTC. The chain links TRBV4-1 to TRBJ2-5, with D possibly being TRBD1 (6 bases). The CDR3 length is 15 residues. V gave up 1 base and J gave up 5 bases, with 14 bases separating them. The V gene's germline CDR1 is MGHRA and CDR2 YSYEKL.

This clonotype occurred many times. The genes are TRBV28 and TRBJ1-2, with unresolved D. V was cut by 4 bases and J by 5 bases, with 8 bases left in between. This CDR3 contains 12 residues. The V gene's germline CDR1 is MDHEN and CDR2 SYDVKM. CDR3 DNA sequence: TGTGCCAGCAGTTGGGCCATTTATGGCTACACCTTC. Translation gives CASSWAIYGYTF.

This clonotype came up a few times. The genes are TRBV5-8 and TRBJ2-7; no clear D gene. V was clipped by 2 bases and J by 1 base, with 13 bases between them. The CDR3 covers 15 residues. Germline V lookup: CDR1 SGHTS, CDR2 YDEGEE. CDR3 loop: CASSLVQAVSYEQYF. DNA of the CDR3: TGTGCCAGCAGCTTAGTCCAGGCGGTTTCCTACGAGCAGTACTTC. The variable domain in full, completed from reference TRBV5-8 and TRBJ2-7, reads EAGVTQSPTHLIKTRGQQATLRCSPISGHTSVYWYQQALGLGLQFLLWYDEGEERNRGNFPPRFSGRQFPNYSSELNVNALELEDSALYLCASSLVQAVSYEQYFGPGTRLTVT.

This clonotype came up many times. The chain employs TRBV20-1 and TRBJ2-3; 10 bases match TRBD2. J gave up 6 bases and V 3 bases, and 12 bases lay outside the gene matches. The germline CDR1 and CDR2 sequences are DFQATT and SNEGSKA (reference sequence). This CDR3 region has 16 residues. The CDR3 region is CSASSLGSGGSDTQYF. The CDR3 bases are TGCAGTGCTAGCTCTCTAGGTAGCGGGGGGTCCGATACGCAGTATTTT.

Written as DNA, the CDR3 is TGTGCCAGCAGTTATGATACTACCTACAATGAGCAGTTCTTC. It translates to CASSYDTTYNEQFF. The V and J genes are TRBV6-5 and TRBJ2-1; no firm D call. The CDR3 covers 14 residues. Deletions cut 3 bases from V and 2 bases from J, with 8 bases between. Germline loops: CDR1 MNHEY, CDR2 SVGAGI.

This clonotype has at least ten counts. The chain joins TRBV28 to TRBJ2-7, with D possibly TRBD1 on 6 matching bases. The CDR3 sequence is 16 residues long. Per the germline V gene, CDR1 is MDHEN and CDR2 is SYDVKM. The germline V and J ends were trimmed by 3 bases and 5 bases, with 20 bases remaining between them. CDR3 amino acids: CASSFEGVGQGNEQYF. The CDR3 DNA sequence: TGTGCCAGCAGTTTTGAGGGAGTTGGGCAGGGGAACGAGCAGTACTTC.

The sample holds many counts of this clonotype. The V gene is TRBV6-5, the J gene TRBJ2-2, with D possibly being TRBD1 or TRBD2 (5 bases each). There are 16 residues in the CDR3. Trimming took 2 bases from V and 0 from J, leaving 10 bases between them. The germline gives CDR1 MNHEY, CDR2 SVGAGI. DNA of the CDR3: TGTGCCAGCAGTTACCCGAGGGGACCGAACACCGGGGAGCTGTTTTTT. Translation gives CASSYPRGPNTGELFF.

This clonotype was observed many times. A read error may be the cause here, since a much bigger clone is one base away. CDR3 in amino acids: CSAIRPSTYAQYF. The CDR3 nucleotides are TGCAGTGCTATCCGTCCCAGTACCTACGCGCAGTACTTC. The chain employs TRBV20-1 and TRBJ2-7; no clear D gene. This CDR3 has 13 residues. Germline loops: CDR1 DFQATT, CDR2 SNEGSKA (reference sequence).

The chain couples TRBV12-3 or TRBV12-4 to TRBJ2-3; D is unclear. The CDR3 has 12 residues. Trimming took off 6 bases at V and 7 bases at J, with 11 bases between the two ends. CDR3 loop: CASSPPGNTQYF. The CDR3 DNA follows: TGTGCCAGCAGCCCTCCCGGAAATACGCAGTATTTT.

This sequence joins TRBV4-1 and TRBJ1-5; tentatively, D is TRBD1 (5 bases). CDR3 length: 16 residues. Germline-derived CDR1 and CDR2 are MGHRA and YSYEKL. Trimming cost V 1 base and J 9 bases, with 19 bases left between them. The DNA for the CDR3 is TGCGCCAGCAGCCAAGTGGCGGGGACCTGGTCTGGGCCCCAGCATTTT. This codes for CASSQVAGTWSGPQHF.

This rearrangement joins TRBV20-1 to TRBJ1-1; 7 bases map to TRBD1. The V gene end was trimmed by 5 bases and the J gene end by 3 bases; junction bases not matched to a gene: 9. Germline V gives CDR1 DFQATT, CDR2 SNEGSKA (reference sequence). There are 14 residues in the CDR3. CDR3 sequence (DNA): TGCAGTGCTTTTACCGGGACAGCCTACACTGAAGCTTTCTTT. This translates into CSAFTGTAYTEAFF.

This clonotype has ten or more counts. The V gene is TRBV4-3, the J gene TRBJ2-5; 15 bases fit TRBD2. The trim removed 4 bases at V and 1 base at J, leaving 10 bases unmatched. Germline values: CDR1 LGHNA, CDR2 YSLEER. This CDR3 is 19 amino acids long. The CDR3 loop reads CASSPGLAGGQGIQETQYF. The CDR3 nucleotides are TGCGCCAGCAGCCCCGGACTAGCGGGGGGGCAGGGAATCCAAGAGACCCAGTACTTC.

CDR3 protein: CASSLGQINEQFF. The CDR3 DNA is TGTGCCAGCAGCTTGGGGCAGATCAATGAGCAGTTCTTC. The chain combines TRBV7-3 with TRBJ2-1, with D possibly TRBD1 on 5 matching bases. V gave up 3 bases and J gave up 6 bases, with 9 bases separating them. This CDR3 contains 13 residues. Germline V gene sequence: CDR1 SGHTA, CDR2 FQGTGA.

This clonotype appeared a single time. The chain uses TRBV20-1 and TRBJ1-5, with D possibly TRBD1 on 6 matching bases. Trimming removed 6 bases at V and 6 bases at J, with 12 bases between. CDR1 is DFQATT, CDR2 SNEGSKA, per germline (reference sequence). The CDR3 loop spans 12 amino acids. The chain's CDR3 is CSATGPPQPQHF. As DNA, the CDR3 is TGCAGTGCCACAGGGCCGCCTCAGCCCCAGCATTTT.